The rows below give T cell receptor beta chains drawn from one sample of a study of yellow fever vaccine responses in identical twins. Using its own MiXCR run on the RT-PCR reads, TCRdb lists one record per CDR3 protein. The repertoire holds 3,000 to 3,500 distinct CDR3 sequences, with 87% as singletons. The sample in question was T cells from blood (PBMCs), unsorted or a sorted subset (not recorded which), obtained before or after yellow fever vaccination (not recorded which). The receptors shown here come from a woman under 30 who received the yellow fever vaccine. CDR3s include the opening cysteine and the closing phenylalanine or tryptophan. Fields, in order: D gene, clone size, V gene, J gene, CDR3 DNA, CDR3 protein. The D gene is left open where the match is weak. Rows give clone size only sometimes, using once, few, many, or a class for an expanded clone.

>.|.|TRBV20-1|TRBJ2-1
TGCAGTGCTAGAGATTGGGTAGCGGAAATCACCTACAATGAGCAGTTCTTC
CSARDWVAEITYNEQFF
>.|.|TRBV11-1|TRBJ1-2
TGTGCCAGCAGCCTGCGGACTGAGCCAGCTGGCTACACCTTC
CASSLRTEPAGYTF
>.|.|TRBV29-1|TRBJ1-2
TGCAGCGTTGGTGGGACCGCTACTAACTATGGCTACACCTTC
CSVGGTATNYGYTF
>.|.|TRBV15|TRBJ1-2
TGTGCCACCAGCAGAAACCGGGACGGCTATGGCTACACCTTC
CATSRNRDGYGYTF
>.|.|TRBV10-3|TRBJ1-2
TGTGCCATCAGTCTCCAGGGAAATGGCTACACCTTC
CAISLQGNGYTF
>TRBD2|.|TRBV30|TRBJ2-3
TGTGCCTGGATAGGACTAGCGACAGATACGCAGTATTTT
CAWIGLATDTQYF
>.|.|TRBV10-2|TRBJ2-2
TGCGCCAGCAGGAGTATGACAGCCAACACCGGGGAGCTGTTTTTT
CASRSMTANTGELFF
>TRBD2|once|TRBV11-1|TRBJ2-1
TGTGCCAGCAGCACAGGCGGGAGTTACAATGAGCAGTTCTTC
CASSTGGSYNEQFF
>.|.|TRBV29-1|TRBJ1-5
TGCAGCGTTGCATCGGGACCGAATCAGCCCCAGCATTTT
CSVASGPNQPQHF
>.|few|TRBV15|TRBJ1-4
TGTGCCACCAGCAGAGATCCGTCCAGAAATGAAAAACTGTTTTTT
CATSRDPSRNEKLFF
>TRBD2|.|TRBV9|TRBJ2-5
TGTGCCAGCAGCGTAGCTCTAGCGGGGGACCAAGAGACTCAGTACTTC
CASSVALAGDQETQYF
>.|.|TRBV3-1|TRBJ2-1
TGTGCCAGCAGCCATACTAGTAGCGAGCAGTTCTTC
CASSHTSSEQFF
>.|.|TRBV2|TRBJ2-1
TGTGCCAGCAGTGTCAATGAGCAGTTCTTC
CASSVNEQFF
>.|.|TRBV11-2|TRBJ2-1
TGTGCCAGCAGCCAGCTGAATGAGCAGTTCTTC
CASSQLNEQFF
>.|.|TRBV7-6|TRBJ1-1
TGTGCCAGCAGCCGGGACCAGAGGACTGAAGCTTTCTTT
CASSRDQRTEAFF
>.|.|TRBV2|TRBJ2-5
TGTGCCAGCACCCTAGAAGGGAAAGAGACCCAGTACTTC
CASTLEGKETQYF
>TRBD1|.|TRBV5-1|TRBJ1-5
TGCGCCAGCAGTCCGGGACAGGGGAATCAGCCCCAGCATTTT
CASSPGQGNQPQHF
>TRBD2|.|TRBV11-1|TRBJ2-3
TGTGCCAGCAGCTTGTCTAGCGGGACGCCAGATACGCAGTATTTT
CASSLSSGTPDTQYF
>TRBD1|.|TRBV20-1|TRBJ2-7
TGCAGCTCGGGACAGGAGGGCTCCTACGAGCAGTACTTC
CSSGQEGSYEQYF
>TRBD2|.|TRBV4-2|TRBJ2-5
TGTGCCAGCAGCCTAAGAGGCGGGGGGGCTGAAGAGACCCAGTACTTC
CASSLRGGGAEETQYF
>.|.|TRBV23-1|TRBJ1-3
TGCGCCAGCAGTCCCGGGAACGGATCCGGGGCCGGAAACACCATATATTTT
CASSPGNGSGAGNTIYF
>.|.|TRBV10-3|TRBJ2-5
TGTGCCATCAGTGGTCTTGACAGTTCGCAGTACTTC
CAISGLDSSQYF
>TRBD2|.|TRBV11-3|TRBJ2-1
TGTGCCAGCAGCGTACCTAGCGGGAGGGCGCATGAGCAGTTCTTC
CASSVPSGRAHEQFF
>.|.|TRBV5-5|TRBJ2-7
TGTGCCAGCAGCTTGGAAGGGATTTCCTCCTACGAGCAGTACTTC
CASSLEGISSYEQYF
>.|.|TRBV19|TRBJ2-7
TGTGCCAGTAGTAGAGACACCAATAAGCAGTACTTC
CASSRDTNKQYF
>TRBD1|.|TRBV10-3|TRBJ1-5
TGTGCCATCGGCGTACAGGGGTTCGGTCAGCCCCAGCATTTT
CAIGVQGFGQPQHF
>.|.|TRBV20-1|TRBJ1-6
TGCAGTGCTAGAGAGTTGGGGGACGGGAATTCACCCCTCCACTTT
CSARELGDGNSPLHF
>TRBD2|once|TRBV18|TRBJ2-3
TGTGCCAGCTCACCCCTAGCGGGGGGGCTCGCAGATACGCAGTATTTT
CASSPLAGGLADTQYF
>.|.|TRBV5-1|TRBJ2-1
TGCGCCAGCAGCCTCGAAACCTTCTCCTACAATGAGCAGTTCTTC
CASSLETFSYNEQFF
>.|few|TRBV28|TRBJ2-5
TGTGCCAGCATAGGGGGACGAGAGACCCAGTACTTC
CASIGGRETQYF
>TRBD1|.|TRBV11-2|TRBJ2-5
TGTGCCAGCAGCTTGAACACAGGGGGCCGGGAGACCCAGTACTTC
CASSLNTGGRETQYF
>.|.|TRBV7-3|TRBJ2-7
TGTGCCAGCAGCTTAATGACAGTCTCCTACGAGCAGTACTTC
CASSLMTVSYEQYF
>.|.|TRBV3-1|TRBJ2-5
TGTGCCAGCAGCCCCTTAGGGGGGGACACTAAAGAGACCCAGTACTTC
CASSPLGGDTKETQYF
>TRBD2|.|TRBV29-1|TRBJ2-1
TGCAGCGTTGATACTAGCGGATCCTACAATGAGCAGTTCTTC
CSVDTSGSYNEQFF
>TRBD1|.|TRBV18|TRBJ2-7
TGTGCCAGCGCGACAGGGTACGAGCAGTACTTC
CASATGYEQYF
>TRBD1|.|TRBV7-3|TRBJ1-1
TGTGCCAGCAGCTTAACGGACAGGGAAGGGACTGAAGCTTTCTTT
CASSLTDREGTEAFF
>.|.|TRBV24-1|TRBJ2-6
TGTGCCACCAGTGAGGGACGGTTCTCTGGGGCCAACGTCCTGACTTTC
CATSEGRFSGANVLTF
>.|few|TRBV23-1|TRBJ1-6
TGCGCCAGCAGTCCGCAGACAGCCCCCCTCCACTTT
CASSPQTAPLHF
>.|.|TRBV29-1|TRBJ2-7
TGCAGCGTGTGGGGGCCCAAGTACGAGCAGTACTTC
CSVWGPKYEQYF
>.|.|TRBV11-2|TRBJ2-5
TGTGCCAGCAGCTTTAGACCCTTGAGTGGCCAAGAGACCCAGTACTTC
CASSFRPLSGQETQYF
>TRBD1|.|TRBV5-1|TRBJ2-1
TGCGCCAGCAGCAGACAGGGGGCGGTCAATGAGCAGTTCTTC
CASSRQGAVNEQFF
>.|.|TRBV18|TRBJ1-1
TGTGCCAGCTCAGCCGGACGGATGAACACTGAAGCTTTCTTT
CASSAGRMNTEAFF
>.|.|TRBV29-1|TRBJ2-2
TGCAGCGTTGGGACAGACACCGGGGAGCTGTTTTTT
CSVGTDTGELFF
>TRBD2|.|TRBV11-1|TRBJ2-5
TGTGCCAGCAGCTTATCTAGCGGTGGGGAGACCCAGTACTTC
CASSLSSGGETQYF
>TRBD1|.|TRBV4-1|TRBJ1-4
TGCGCCAGCAGCCTGGACAGGGGACGCGAAAAACTGTTTTTT
CASSLDRGREKLFF